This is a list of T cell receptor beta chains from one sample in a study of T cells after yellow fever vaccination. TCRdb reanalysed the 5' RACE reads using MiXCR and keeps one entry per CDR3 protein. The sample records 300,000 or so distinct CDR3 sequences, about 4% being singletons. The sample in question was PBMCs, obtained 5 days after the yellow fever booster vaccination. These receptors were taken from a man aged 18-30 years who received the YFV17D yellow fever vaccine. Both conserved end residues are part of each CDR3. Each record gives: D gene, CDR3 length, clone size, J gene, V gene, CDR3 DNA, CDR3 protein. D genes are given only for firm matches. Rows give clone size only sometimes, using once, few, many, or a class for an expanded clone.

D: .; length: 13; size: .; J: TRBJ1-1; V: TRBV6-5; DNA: TGTGCCAGCTCTGCAGGAGTAGGGACTGAAGCTTTCTTT; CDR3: CASSAGVGTEAFF
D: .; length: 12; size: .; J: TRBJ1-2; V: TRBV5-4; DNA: TGTGCCAGCAGTCCTAAGGGTTATGGCTACACCTTC; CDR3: CASSPKGYGYTF
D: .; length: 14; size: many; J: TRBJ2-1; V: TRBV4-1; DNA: TGCGCCAGCAGCCTTTGGGTAGAAGGGAATGAGCAGTTCTTC; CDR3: CASSLWVEGNEQFF
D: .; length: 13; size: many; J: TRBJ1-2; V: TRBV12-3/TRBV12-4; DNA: TGTGCCAGCAGTTCCGGGCCCGGATATGGCTACACCTTC; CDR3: CASSSGPGYGYTF
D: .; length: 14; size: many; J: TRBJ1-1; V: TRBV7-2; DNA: TGTGCCAGCAGCTTAGGAGGGACTGGGGGTATGGCTTTCTTT; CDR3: CASSLGGTGGMAFF
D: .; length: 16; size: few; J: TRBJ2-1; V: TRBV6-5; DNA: TGTGCCAGCAGTTACGGAGGAGGTAGCTCCTACAATGAGCAGTTCTTC; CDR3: CASSYGGGSSYNEQFF
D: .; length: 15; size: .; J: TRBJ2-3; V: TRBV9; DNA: TGTGCCAGCAGCGTAGTGGGGGGCCTCGAAGATACGCAGTATTTT; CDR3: CASSVVGGLEDTQYF
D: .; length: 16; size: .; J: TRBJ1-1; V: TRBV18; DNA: TGTGCCAGCTCACCGTTAGTAGGAGGCGGAGACACTGAAGCTTTCTTT; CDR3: CASSPLVGGGDTEAFF
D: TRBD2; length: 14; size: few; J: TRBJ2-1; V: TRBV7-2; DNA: TGTGCCAGCAGCTCTCTAGCGGTTTACAATGAGCAGTTCTTC; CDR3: CASSSLAVYNEQFF
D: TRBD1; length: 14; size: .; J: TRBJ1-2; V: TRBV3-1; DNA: TGTGCCAGCAGCCTCTACAGGGGGAGATATGGCTACACCTTC; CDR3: CASSLYRGRYGYTF
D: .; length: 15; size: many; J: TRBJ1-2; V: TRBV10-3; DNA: TGTGCCATCACTGGAGAGGGTAGATTTAACTATGGCTACACCTTC; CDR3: CAITGEGRFNYGYTF
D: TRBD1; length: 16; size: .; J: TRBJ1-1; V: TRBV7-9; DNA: TGTGCCAGCAGCTTGGTTGAGGGGGCGATAGGGCCTGAAGCTTTCTTT; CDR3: CASSLVEGAIGPEAFF
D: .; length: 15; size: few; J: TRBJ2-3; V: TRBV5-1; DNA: TGCGCCAGCAGCTTGGAGGACCCCCGGGTTGATACGCAGTATTTT; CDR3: CASSLEDPRVDTQYF
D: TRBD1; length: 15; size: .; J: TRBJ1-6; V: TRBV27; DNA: TGTGCCAGCAGTTTTACCGGGACAGGAGGTTCACCCCTCCACTTT; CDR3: CASSFTGTGGSPLHF
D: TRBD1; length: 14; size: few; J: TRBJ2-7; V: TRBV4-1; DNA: TGCGCCAGCAGCTTCGGACAGGGTCCGGACGAGCAGTACTTC; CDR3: CASSFGQGPDEQYF
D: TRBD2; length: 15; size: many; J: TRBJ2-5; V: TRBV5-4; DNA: TGTGCCAGCAGGGCTGGACTAGCGGCCCAAGAGACCCAGTACTTC; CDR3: CASRAGLAAQETQYF